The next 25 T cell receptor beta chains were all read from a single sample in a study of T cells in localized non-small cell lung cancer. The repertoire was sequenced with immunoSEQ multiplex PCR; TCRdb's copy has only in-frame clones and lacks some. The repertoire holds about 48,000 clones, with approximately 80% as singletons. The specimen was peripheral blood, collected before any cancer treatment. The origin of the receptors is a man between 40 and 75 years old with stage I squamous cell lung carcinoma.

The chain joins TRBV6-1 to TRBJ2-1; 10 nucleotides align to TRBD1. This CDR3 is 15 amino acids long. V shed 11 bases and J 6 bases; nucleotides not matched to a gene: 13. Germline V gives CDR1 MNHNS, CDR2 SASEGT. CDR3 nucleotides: TGTGCCGGCCGGGGGGGACAGGGGTTAACCAATGAGCAGTTCTTC. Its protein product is CAGRGGQGLTNEQFF.

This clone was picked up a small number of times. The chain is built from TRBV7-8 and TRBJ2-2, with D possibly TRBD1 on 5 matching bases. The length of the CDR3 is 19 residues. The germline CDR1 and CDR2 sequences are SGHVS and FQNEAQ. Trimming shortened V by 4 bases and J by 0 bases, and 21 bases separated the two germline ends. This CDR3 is CASSSRTSWAGSNTGELFF. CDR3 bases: TGTGCCAGCAGCTCCCGAACCAGTTGGGCAGGGTCGAACACCGGGGAGCTGTTTTTT.

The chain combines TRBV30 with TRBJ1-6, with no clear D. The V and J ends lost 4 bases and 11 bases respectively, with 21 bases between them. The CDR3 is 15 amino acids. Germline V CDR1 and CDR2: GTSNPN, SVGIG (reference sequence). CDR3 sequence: CAWNPSMIEPPPLHF. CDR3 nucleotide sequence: TGTGCCTGGAACCCCTCCATGATCGAACCACCACCCCTCCACTTT.

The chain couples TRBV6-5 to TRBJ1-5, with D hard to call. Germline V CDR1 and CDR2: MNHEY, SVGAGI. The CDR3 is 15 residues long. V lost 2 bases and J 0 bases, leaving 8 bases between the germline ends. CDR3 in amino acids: CASSYAGNSNQPQHF. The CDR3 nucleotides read TGTGCCAGCAGTTACGCCGGTAATAGCAATCAGCCCCAGCATTTT.

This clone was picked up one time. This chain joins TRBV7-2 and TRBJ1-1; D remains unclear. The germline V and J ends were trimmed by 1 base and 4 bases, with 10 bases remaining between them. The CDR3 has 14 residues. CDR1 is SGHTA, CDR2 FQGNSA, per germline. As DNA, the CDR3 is TGTGCCAGCAGCTTAGATCGGGGAGTCACTGAAGCTTTCTTT. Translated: CASSLDRGVTEAFF. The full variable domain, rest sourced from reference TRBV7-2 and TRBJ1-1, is GAGVSQSPSNKVTEKGKDVELRCDPISGHTALYWYRQSLGQGLEFLIYFQGNSAPDKSGLPSDRFSAERTGGSVSTLTIQRTQQEDSAVYLCASSLDRGVTEAFFGQGTRLTVV.

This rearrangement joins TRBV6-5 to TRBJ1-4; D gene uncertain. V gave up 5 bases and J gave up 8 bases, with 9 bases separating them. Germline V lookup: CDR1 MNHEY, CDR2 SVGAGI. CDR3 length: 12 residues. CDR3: CASSLTMEKLFF. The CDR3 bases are TGTGCCAGCAGTCTAACTATGGAAAAACTGTTTTTT.

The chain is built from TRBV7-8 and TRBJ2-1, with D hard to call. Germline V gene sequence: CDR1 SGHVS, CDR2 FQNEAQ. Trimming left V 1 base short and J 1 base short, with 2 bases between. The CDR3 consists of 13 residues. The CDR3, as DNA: TGTGCCAGCAGCTTAGGGTCCTACAATGAGCAGTTCTTC. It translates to CASSLGSYNEQFF.

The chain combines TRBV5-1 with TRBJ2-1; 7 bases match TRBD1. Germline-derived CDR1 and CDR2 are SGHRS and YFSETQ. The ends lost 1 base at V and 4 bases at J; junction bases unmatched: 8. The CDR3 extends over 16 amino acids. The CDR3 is CASSLSGQATYNEQFF. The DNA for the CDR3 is TGCGCCAGCAGCTTGTCTGGACAGGCCACATACAATGAGCAGTTCTTC. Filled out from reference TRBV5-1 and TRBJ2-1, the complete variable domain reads KAGVTQTPRYLIKTRGQQVTLSCSPISGHRSVSWYQQTPGQGLQFLFEYFSETQRNKGNFPGRFSGRQFSNSRSEMNVSTLELGDSALYLCASSLSGQATYNEQFFGPGTRLTVL.

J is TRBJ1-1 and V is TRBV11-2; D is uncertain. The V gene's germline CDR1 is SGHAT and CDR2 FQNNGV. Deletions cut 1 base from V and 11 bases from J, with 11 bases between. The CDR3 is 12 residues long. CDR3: CASSLGSAGAFF. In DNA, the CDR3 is TGTGCCAGCAGCTTAGGCTCCGCGGGGGCTTTCTTT.

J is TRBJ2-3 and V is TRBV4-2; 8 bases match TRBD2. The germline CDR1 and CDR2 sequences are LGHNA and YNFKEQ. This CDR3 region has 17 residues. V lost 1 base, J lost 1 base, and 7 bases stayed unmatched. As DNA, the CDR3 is TGTGCCAGCAGCCAAGCGGCGGGGGGCACTGGCACAGATACGCAGTATTTT. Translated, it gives CASSQAAGGTGTDTQYF.

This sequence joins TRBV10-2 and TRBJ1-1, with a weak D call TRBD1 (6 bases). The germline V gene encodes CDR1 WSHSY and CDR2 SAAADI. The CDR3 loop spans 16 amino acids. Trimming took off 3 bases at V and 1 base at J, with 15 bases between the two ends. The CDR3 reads CASSEGPGHSNTEAFF. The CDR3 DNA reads TGCGCCAGCAGTGAAGGGCCGGGACATTCGAACACTGAAGCTTTCTTT.

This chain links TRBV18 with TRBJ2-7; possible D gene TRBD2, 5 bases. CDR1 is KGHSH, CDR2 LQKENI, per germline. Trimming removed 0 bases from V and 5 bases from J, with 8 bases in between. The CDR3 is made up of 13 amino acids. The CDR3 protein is CASSPPRVHEQYF. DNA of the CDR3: TGTGCCAGCTCACCACCGAGGGTGCACGAGCAGTACTTC.

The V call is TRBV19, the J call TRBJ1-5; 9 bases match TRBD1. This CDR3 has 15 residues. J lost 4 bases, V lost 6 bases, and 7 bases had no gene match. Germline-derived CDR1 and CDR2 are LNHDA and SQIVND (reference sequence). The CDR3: CASRRATGGNQPQHF. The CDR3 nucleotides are TGTGCCAGTAGGAGGGCGACAGGGGGTAATCAGCCCCAGCATTTT.

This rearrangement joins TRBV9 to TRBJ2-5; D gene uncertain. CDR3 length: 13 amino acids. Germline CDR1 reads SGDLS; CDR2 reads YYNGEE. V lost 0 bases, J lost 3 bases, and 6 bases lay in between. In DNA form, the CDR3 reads TGTGCCAGCAGCGTAGTACCTGAAGAGACCCAGTACTTC. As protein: CASSVVPEETQYF.

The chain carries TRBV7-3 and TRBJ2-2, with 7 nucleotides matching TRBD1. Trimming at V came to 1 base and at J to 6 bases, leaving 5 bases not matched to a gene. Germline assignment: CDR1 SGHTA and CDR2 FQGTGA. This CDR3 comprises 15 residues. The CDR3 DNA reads TGTGCCAGCAGCTTAAACAGGGGTTTCGCCGGGGAGCTGTTTTTT. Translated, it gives CASSLNRGFAGELFF.

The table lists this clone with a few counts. The CDR3 sequence is CATSREGGEDEQFF. In DNA, the CDR3 is TGTGCCACCAGCAGAGAGGGGGGAGAGGATGAGCAGTTCTTC. The genes are TRBV15 and TRBJ2-1; D is possibly TRBD2 (6 bases). CDR3 size: 14 residues. V lost 0 bases to trimming and J lost 8 bases, with 11 bases between them. Germline CDR1 LNHNV, CDR2 YYDKDF (reference sequence).

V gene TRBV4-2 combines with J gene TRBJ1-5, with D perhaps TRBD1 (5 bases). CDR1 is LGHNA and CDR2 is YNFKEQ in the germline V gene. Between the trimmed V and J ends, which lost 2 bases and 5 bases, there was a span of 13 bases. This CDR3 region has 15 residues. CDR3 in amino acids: CASSQLSREDQPQHF. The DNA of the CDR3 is TGTGCCAGCAGCCAACTTTCCAGGGAGGATCAGCCCCAGCATTTT.

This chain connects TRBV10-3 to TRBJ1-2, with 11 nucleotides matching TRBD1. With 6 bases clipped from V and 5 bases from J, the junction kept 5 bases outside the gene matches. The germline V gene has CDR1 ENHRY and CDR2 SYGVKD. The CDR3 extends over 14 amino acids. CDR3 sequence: CAISAGTGGYGYTF. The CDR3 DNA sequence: TGTGCCATCAGCGCCGGGACAGGGGGATATGGCTACACCTTC.

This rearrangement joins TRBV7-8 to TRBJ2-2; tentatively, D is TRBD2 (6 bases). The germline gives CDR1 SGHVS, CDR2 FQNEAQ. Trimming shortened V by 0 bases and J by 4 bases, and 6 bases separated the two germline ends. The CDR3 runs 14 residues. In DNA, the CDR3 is TGTGCCAGCAGCTTAGCGCGGGGCACCGGGGAGCTGTTTTTT. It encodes CASSLARGTGELFF. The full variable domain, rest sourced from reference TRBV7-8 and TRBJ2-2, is GAGVSQSPRYKVAKRGQDVALRCDPISGHVSLFWYQQALGQGPEFLTYFQNEAQLDKSGLPSDRFFAERPEGSVSTLKIQRTQQEDSAVYLCASSLARGTGELFFGEGSRLTVL.

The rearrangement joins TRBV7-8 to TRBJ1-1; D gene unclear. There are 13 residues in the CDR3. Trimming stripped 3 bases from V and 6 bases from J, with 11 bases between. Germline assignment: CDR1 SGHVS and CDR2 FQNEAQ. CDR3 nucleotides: TGTGCCAGCAGCTTTAACTCGAGGTCTGAAGCTTTCTTT. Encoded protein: CASSFNSRSEAFF.

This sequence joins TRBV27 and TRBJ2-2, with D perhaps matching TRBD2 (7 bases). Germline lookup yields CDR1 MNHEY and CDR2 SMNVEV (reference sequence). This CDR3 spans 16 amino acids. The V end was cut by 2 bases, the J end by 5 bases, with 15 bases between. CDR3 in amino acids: CASSLSGDKRTGELFF. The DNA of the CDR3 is TGTGCCAGCAGTTTAAGCGGGGACAAGAGGACCGGGGAGCTGTTTTTT.

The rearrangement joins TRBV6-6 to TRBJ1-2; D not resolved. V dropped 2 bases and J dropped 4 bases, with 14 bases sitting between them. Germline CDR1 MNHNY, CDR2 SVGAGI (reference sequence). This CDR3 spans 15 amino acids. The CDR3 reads CASSYDPGGVYGYTF. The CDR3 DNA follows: TGTGCCAGCAGTTACGATCCAGGCGGAGTCTATGGCTACACCTTC.

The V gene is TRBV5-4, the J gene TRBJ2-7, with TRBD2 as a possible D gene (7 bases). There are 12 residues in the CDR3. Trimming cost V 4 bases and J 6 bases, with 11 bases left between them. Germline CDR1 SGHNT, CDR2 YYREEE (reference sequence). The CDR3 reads CASSPGGGEQYF. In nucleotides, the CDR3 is TGTGCCAGCAGCCCGGGGGGCGGCGAGCAGTACTTC.

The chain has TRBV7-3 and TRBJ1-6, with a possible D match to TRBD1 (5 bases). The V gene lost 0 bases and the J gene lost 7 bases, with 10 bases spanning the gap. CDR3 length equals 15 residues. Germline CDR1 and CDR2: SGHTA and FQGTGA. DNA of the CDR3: TGTGCCAGCAGCTTAACAGGCCAGGGAAATTCACCCCTCCACTTT. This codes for CASSLTGQGNSPLHF.

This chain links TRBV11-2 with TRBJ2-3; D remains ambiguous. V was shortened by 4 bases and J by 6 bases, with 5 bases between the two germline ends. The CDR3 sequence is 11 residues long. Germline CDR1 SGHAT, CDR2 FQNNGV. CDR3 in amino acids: CASSSSDTQYF. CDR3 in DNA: TGTGCCAGCAGCTCATCCGATACGCAGTATTTT.